This T cell receptor beta chain was retrieved from a study of T cells in localized non-small cell lung cancer. Study-level findings and limits: Tumor showed lower T cell clonality than uninvolved adjacent lung, where it was highest. A median about 50 of the top 100 tumor clones appeared in adjacent lung.

A word on this clone: No antigen is known for it.

Only in-frame clones appear in the TCRdb table, and some are missing; sequencing was by immunoSEQ multiplex PCR. Of around 2,500 clones in the sample, 21% were seen once. Trimming took 7 bases from V and 5 from J, leaving 14 bases between them. The CDR3 is 13 residues long. Looked up from germline, CDR1 is LNHDA and CDR2 is SQIVND (reference sequence). Sequencing was performed on lung tumor tissue, taken before any cancer treatment. This chain links TRBV19 with TRBJ1-1, with D possibly being TRBD1 (5 bases). The TCR was taken from a man between 40 and 70 years old with stage I lung adenocarcinoma. The CDR3 here is CASILFGGTEAFF. The CDR3 DNA reads as TGTGCCAGTATACTTTTTGGGGGGACTGAAGCTTTCTTT.